This T cell receptor beta chain is drawn from a study of early T cells in non-severe SARS-CoV-2 infection. TCRdb analysed the 5' RACE reads with MiXCR anew, one entry per CDR3 protein. The sample holds tens of thousands of distinct CDR3 sequences, roughly 6.6% seen once. The sequenced sample was whole blood. The sequence derives from an adult who was a healthcare worker with PCR-confirmed SARS-CoV-2 infection or an uninfected control (not recorded which).

As DNA, the CDR3 is TGTGCCAGCAGCTTTCTAGGGGGGGCGCGAGGCCCCTATGGCTACACCTTC. This codes for CASSFLGGARGPYGYTF. The chain couples TRBV7-9 to TRBJ1-2; possible D gene TRBD1, 6 bases. From germline, CDR1 is SEHNR and CDR2 FQNEAQ (reference sequence). The ends were cut back, 3 bases at V and 4 bases at J, with 21 bases in the middle. The CDR3 length is 17 residues.